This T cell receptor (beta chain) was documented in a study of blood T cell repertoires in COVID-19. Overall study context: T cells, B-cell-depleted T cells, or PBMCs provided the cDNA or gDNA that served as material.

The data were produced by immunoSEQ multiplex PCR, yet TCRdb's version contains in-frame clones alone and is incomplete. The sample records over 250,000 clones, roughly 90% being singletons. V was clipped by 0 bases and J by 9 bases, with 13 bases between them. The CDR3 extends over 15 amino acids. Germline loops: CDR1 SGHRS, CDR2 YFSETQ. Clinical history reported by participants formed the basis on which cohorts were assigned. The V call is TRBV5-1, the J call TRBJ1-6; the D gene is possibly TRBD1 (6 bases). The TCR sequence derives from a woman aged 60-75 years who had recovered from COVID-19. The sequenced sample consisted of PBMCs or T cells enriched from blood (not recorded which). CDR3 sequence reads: CASSLATGNLSPLHF. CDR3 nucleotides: TGCGCCAGCAGCTTGGCCACAGGGAACCTTTCACCCCTCCACTTT.